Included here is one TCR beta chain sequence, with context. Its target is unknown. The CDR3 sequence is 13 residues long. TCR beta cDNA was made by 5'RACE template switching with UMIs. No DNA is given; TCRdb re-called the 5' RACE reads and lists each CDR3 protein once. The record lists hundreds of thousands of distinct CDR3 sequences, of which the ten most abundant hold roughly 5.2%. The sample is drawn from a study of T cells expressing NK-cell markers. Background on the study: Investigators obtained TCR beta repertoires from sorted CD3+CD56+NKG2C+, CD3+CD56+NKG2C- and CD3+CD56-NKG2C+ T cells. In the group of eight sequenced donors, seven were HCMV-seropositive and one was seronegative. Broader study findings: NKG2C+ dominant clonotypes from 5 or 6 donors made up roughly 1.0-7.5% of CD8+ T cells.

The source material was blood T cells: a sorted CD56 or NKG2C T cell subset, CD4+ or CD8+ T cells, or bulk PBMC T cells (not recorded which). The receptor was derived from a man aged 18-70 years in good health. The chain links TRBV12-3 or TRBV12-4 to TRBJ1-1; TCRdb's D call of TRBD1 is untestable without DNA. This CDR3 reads CASSSLTGVEAFF.